The 23 T cell receptor beta chains in this list originate from one sample, sequenced in a study of Graves' ophthalmopathy and Graves' hyperthyroidism (dated by TCRdb to the late 2010s). Sequencer: Illumina HiSeq 2000. TCR beta CDR3 regions were amplified from RNA transcripts for repertoire sequencing. The first round was an RT-PCR using HTBI primers with the Qiagen OneStep RT-PCR kit, and this first round was followed by a second-round multiplex PCR, then size selection and purification. Through fastp at Q25 and MiXCR, TCRdb rebuilt clones from the public reads, retaining in-frame beta chains. One record per CDR3 amino acid sequence lists the most common genes and DNA. This sample gives approximately 330,000 distinct CDR3 sequences in total; 17% of them show up just once. Jointly, the top ten make up around 12% of the sample. Sequencing used peripheral blood. The receptors were gathered from an adult man with Graves' ophthalmopathy.

This clonotype was recorded many times. The rearrangement links TRBV12-3 or TRBV12-4 to TRBJ2-2, with D uncertain. The CDR3 has 12 residues. V was shortened by 8 bases and J by 9 bases, with 13 bases between the two germline ends. CDR3 sequence reads: CASAGPRWELFF. DNA for the CDR3: TGTGCCAGCGCAGGCCCCAGGTGGGAGCTGTTTTTT.

The chain recombines TRBV11-2 with TRBJ1-1; TRBD1 matches 9 bases. This CDR3 has 13 amino acids. V lost 10 bases to trimming and J lost 0 bases; unmatched junction nucleotides: 3. Looked up from germline, CDR1 is SGHAT and CDR2 is FQNNGV. As DNA, the CDR3 is TGTGCCACACAGGGGGCTCTGAACACTGAAGCTTTCTTT. Protein product: CATQGALNTEAFF.

The chain is built from TRBV2 and TRBJ2-5, with 8 bases aligning to TRBD2. The CDR3 sequence is 16 residues long. The junction had 9 bases not matched to a gene; V was cut back by 1 base and J by 5 bases. Germline-derived CDR1 and CDR2 are SNHLY and FYNNEI. The CDR3 is CASSEGHGRAVETQYF. Written as DNA, the CDR3 is TGTGCCAGCAGTGAAGGGCACGGGAGGGCCGTTGAGACCCAGTACTTC. The full variable domain, completed using reference TRBV2 and TRBJ2-5, is EPEVTQTPSHQVTQMGQEVILRCVPISNHLYFYWYRQILGQKVEFLVSFYNNEISEKSEIFDDQFSVERPDGSNFTLKIRSTKLEDSAMYFCASSEGHGRAVETQYFGPGTRLLVL.

This clonotype was recorded at least ten times. This chain connects TRBV2 to TRBJ2-2; D gene ambiguous. Germline CDR1 is SNHLY and CDR2 is FYNNEI. V was trimmed by 5 bases and J by 1 base, leaving 11 bases between them. The CDR3 runs to 15 residues. DNA of the CDR3: TGTGCCAGCAGTATAAAAAGACAGAACACCGGGGAGCTGTTTTTT. Translated: CASSIKRQNTGELFF.

The V call is TRBV6-9, the J call TRBJ2-5; D remains unclear. CDR1 and CDR2 (germline): MNHGY, SVAAGI. The CDR3 loop spans 11 amino acids. Trimming pared 5 bases from V and 6 bases from J, leaving 7 bases between. The CDR3 DNA sequence: TGTGCCAGCAGTAATTGGCAGACCCAGTACTTC. As protein: CASSNWQTQYF.

The sample holds many counts of this clonotype. V usage is TRBV20-1 and J usage is TRBJ2-7, with 11 bases fitting TRBD2. The CDR3 runs 13 residues. V was clipped by 6 bases and J by 6 bases; unmatched bases: 7. Germline V gene lookup returns CDR1 DFQATT and CDR2 SNEGSKA (reference sequence). The CDR3 DNA is TGCAGTGCAAATAGCGGGAGGGCCGTCGAGCAGTACTTC. Translating it yields CSANSGRAVEQYF.

This clonotype showed up many times. The chain joins TRBV19 to TRBJ1-1, with 9 nucleotides matching TRBD1. V lost 4 bases, J lost 6 bases, and 6 bases stayed unmatched. The CDR3 runs to 14 residues. Germline lookup yields CDR1 LNHDA and CDR2 SQIVND (reference sequence). Here the CDR3 DNA reads TGTGCCAGTAGTAAGGGACAGGGAACGGCTGAAGCTTTCTTT. This sequence encodes CASSKGQGTAEAFF.

The V and J genes are TRBV3-1 and TRBJ1-2; perhaps TRBD1 as D (5 bases). Germline-derived CDR1 and CDR2 are LGHDT and YNNKEL (reference sequence). Trimming left V 1 base short and J 7 bases short, with 10 bases between. The CDR3 loop spans 13 amino acids. CDR3 region: CASSQGGLSGYTF. CDR3 coding DNA: TGTGCCAGCAGCCAAGGGGGCCTGAGTGGCTACACCTTC.

This clonotype was found many times. This rearrangement joins TRBV6-2 or TRBV6-3 to TRBJ1-2; 7 bases match TRBD1. Germline lookup yields CDR1 MNHEY and CDR2 SVGEGT. V gave up 5 bases and J gave up 0 bases; unmatched junction bases: 6. The CDR3 sequence is 15 residues long. The CDR3 is CASSLGTATNYGYTF. The CDR3, as DNA: TGTGCCAGCAGTCTCGGGACAGCCACTAACTATGGCTACACCTTC.

V gene TRBV6-1 combines with J gene TRBJ2-5; TRBD2 matches at 8 bases. V gave up 3 bases and J gave up 4 bases; unmatched junction bases: 7. Germline loops: CDR1 MNHNS, CDR2 SASEGT. The CDR3 length is 15 residues. This chain's CDR3 is CASSESGGPTETQYF. CDR3 in DNA: TGTGCCAGCAGTGAGTCGGGGGGGCCTACAGAGACCCAGTACTTC.

There are many counts of this clonotype. The chain has TRBV28 and TRBJ1-2; tentatively, D is TRBD1 (6 bases). CDR3 length: 15 residues. Germline CDR1 is MDHEN and CDR2 is SYDVKM. V lost 5 bases, J lost 8 bases, and 21 bases lay in between. CDR3 residues: CASSIQPGHSGGYTF. CDR3 nucleotide sequence: TGTGCCAGCAGTATACAACCGGGACACAGTGGGGGCTACACCTTC.

The chain carries TRBV28 and TRBJ1-1; D is undetermined. This CDR3 has 13 residues. V lost 6 bases, J lost 7 bases, and 15 bases lay in between. Germline loops: CDR1 MDHEN, CDR2 SYDVKM. The CDR3, as DNA: TGTGCCAGCAGCCAACGGTGGCGACATGAAGCTTTCTTT. Residues: CASSQRWRHEAFF. The complete variable domain, with remaining parts taken from reference TRBV28 and TRBJ1-1, reads DVKVTQSSRYLVKRTGEKVFLECVQDMDHENMFWYRQDPGLGLRLIYFSYDVKMKEKGDIPEGYSVSREKKERFSLILESASTNQTSMYLCASSQRWRHEAFFGQGTRLTVV.

This clonotype was recorded at least ten times. The gene calls are TRBV2 and TRBJ2-4, with D possibly being TRBD1 (6 bases). The CDR3 runs 15 residues. Germline V gene sequence: CDR1 SNHLY, CDR2 FYNNEI. V was trimmed by 3 bases and J by 4 bases, leaving 13 bases between them. The CDR3, as DNA: TGTGCCAGCAGTGATGGGACAACACCTAAAAACATTCAGTACTTC. Protein product: CASSDGTTPKNIQYF.

This clonotype was counted many times. The gene calls are TRBV9 and TRBJ2-7, with 8 nucleotides matching TRBD1. Germline assignment: CDR1 SGDLS and CDR2 YYNGEE. The CDR3 covers 15 residues. Trimming cost V 3 bases and J 6 bases; bases outside gene matches: 11. CDR3 sequence (DNA): TGTGCCAGCAGCGCCGCTCAGGGGGCTTTCGCCGAGCAGTACTTC. Its protein product is CASSAAQGAFAEQYF.

This rearrangement joins TRBV28 to TRBJ1-5; 9 nucleotides line up with TRBD1. Germline CDR1 and CDR2: MDHEN and SYDVKM. The CDR3 consists of 16 residues. The V segment lost 2 bases and the J segment 6 bases; nucleotides outside the gene matches: 8. CDR3 in amino acids: CASSLLPGQGAQPQHF. The CDR3 DNA reads as TGTGCCAGCAGTTTACTACCGGGACAGGGCGCTCAGCCCCAGCATTTT.

The sample holds a few counts of this clonotype. The chain recombines TRBV11-1 with TRBJ2-5; TRBD1 is a possible D gene (7 bases). Germline-derived CDR1 and CDR2 are SGHAT and FQDESV (reference sequence). Trimming shortened V by 5 bases and J by 5 bases, and 27 bases separated the two germline ends. The CDR3 has 18 amino acids. In nucleotides, the CDR3 is TGTGCCAGCAGCCCAAGCAGGGCGACAGGGACTTTGAGGGAGACCCAGTACTTC. Translating it yields CASSPSRATGTLRETQYF. Full variable domain (remainder filled in from reference TRBV11-1 and TRBJ2-5): EAEVAQSPRYKITEKSQAVAFWCDPISGHATLYWYRQILGQGPELLVQFQDESVVDDSQLPKDRFSAERLKGVDSTLKIQPAELGDSAMYLCASSPSRATGTLRETQYFGPGTRLLVL.

The sample holds many counts of this clonotype. The genes are TRBV6-2 or TRBV6-3 and TRBJ1-3; D is undetermined. The CDR3 runs 14 residues. V was cut by 6 bases and J by 0 bases, with 9 bases left in between. Per the germline V gene, CDR1 is MNHEY and CDR2 is SVGEGT. CDR3 DNA sequence: TGTGCCAGCAGATTCGGAGGCTCTGGAAACACCATATATTTT. The encoded protein is CASRFGGSGNTIYF.

This clonotype was seen many times. The chain recombines TRBV7-2 with TRBJ1-3; D ambiguous. Germline-derived CDR1 and CDR2 are SGHTA and FQGNSA. The CDR3 consists of 12 residues. Trimming left V 7 bases short and J 3 bases short, with 7 bases between. The CDR3 loop is CASKPGGNTIYF. Written as DNA, the CDR3 is TGTGCCAGCAAACCCGGTGGAAACACCATATATTTT.

In its sample, this clonotype was seen many times. The chain carries TRBV24-1 and TRBJ1-2, with 8 bases matching TRBD1. The CDR3 is 13 amino acids. Trimming removed 4 bases from V and 6 bases from J; junction bases left unmatched: 3. Germline V lookup: CDR1 KGHDR, CDR2 SFDVKD. In DNA, the CDR3 is TGTGCCACCAGTGAGGACAGGGAAAATGGCTACACCTTC. Its translation: CATSEDRENGYTF.

This clonotype was counted ten times or more. The chain uses TRBV6-4 and TRBJ2-3; 9 nucleotides match TRBD2. Germline loops: CDR1 MRHNA, CDR2 SNTAGT. This CDR3 has 15 residues. Losses at the gene ends were 6 bases for V and 0 bases for J; bases not matched to a gene: 4. CDR3 nucleotide sequence: TGTGCCAGCAGCCCTACTAGCGGGAGCACAGATACGCAGTATTTT. Residues: CASSPTSGSTDTQYF.

This clonotype appeared once. The V and J genes are TRBV12-3 or TRBV12-4 and TRBJ2-5; 12 bases are a match to TRBD2. After removal of 8 bases from V and 4 bases from J, the junction contained 2 bases not matched to a gene. The CDR3 has 13 amino acids. The CDR3 is CASRGLAGETQYF. CDR3 bases: TGTGCCAGCCGGGGACTAGCGGGAGAGACCCAGTACTTC.

The J gene is TRBJ1-2, the V gene TRBV29-1; 9 bases are shared with TRBD1. CDR1 and CDR2 from the germline V gene are SQVTM and ANQGSEA. The junction had 3 bases not matched to a gene; V was cut back by 3 bases and J by 4 bases. There are 13 residues in the CDR3. The CDR3 DNA sequence: TGCAGCGTTGATAGGGACAGGGCCTATGGCTACACCTTC. This translates into CSVDRDRAYGYTF.

This clonotype appeared many times. The chain recombines TRBV11-2 with TRBJ2-7, with D possibly matching TRBD1 (5 bases). Trimming pared 2 bases from V and 2 bases from J, leaving 13 bases between. The CDR3 is 15 amino acids. Germline V gene sequence: CDR1 SGHAT, CDR2 FQNNGV. The CDR3 here is CASSLLQGWPYEQYF. The DNA for the CDR3 is TGTGCCAGCAGCTTACTCCAGGGATGGCCCTACGAGCAGTACTTC.